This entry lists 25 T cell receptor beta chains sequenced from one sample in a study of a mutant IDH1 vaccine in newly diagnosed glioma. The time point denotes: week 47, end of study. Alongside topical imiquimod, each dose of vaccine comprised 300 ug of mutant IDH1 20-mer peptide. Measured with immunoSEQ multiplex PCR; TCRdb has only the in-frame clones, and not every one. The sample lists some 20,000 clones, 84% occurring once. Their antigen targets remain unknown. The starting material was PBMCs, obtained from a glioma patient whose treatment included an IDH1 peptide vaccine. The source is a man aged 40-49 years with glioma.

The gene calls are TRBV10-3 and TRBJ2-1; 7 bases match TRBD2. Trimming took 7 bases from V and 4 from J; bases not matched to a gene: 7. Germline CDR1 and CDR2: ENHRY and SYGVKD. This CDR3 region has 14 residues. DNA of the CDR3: TGTGCCATCACCGAGACTAGCAGATACAATGAGCAGTTCTTC. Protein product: CAITETSRYNEQFF.

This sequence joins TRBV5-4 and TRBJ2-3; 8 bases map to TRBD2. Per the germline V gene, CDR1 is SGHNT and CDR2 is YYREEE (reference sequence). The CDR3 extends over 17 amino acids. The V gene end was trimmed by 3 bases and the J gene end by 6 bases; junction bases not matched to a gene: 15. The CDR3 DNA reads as TGTGCCAGCAGCTCTCGTGGGATAGCGGGATCTAAGGATACGCAGTATTTT. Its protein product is CASSSRGIAGSKDTQYF.

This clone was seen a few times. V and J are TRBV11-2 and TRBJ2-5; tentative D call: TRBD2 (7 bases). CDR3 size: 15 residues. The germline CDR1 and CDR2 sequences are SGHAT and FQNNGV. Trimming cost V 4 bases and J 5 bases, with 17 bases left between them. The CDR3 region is CASSYLGGGAETQYF. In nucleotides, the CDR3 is TGTGCCAGCAGCTACCTGGGGGGGGGCGCGGAGACCCAGTACTTC. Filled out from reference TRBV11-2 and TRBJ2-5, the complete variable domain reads EAGVAQSPRYKIIEKRQSVAFWCNPISGHATLYWYQQILGQGPKLLIQFQNNGVVDDSQLPKDRFSAERLKGVDSTLKIQPAKLEDSAVYLCASSYLGGGAETQYFGPGTRLLVL.

The CDR3 spells CASRGQIAGAAGELFF. CDR3 coding DNA: TGTGCCAGTAGGGGACAGATAGCGGGAGCCGCCGGGGAGCTGTTTTTT. J is TRBJ2-2 and V is TRBV19, with 9 positions matching TRBD2. Germline lookup yields CDR1 LNHDA and CDR2 SQIVND (reference sequence). There are 16 residues in the CDR3. V shed 6 bases and J 6 bases; nucleotides not matched to a gene: 11.

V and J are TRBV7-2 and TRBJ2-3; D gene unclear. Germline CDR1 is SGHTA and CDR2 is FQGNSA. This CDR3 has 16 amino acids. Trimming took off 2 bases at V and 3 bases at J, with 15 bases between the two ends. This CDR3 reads CASSLIVGRWTDTQYF. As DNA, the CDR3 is TGTGCCAGCAGCTTAATTGTGGGTCGGTGGACAGATACGCAGTATTTT.

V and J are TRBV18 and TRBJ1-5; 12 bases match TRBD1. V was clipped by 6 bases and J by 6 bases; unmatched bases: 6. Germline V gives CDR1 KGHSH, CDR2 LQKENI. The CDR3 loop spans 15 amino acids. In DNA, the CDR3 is TGTGCCAGCTCGCCCGGGACAGGGGGCACTCAGCCCCAGCATTTT. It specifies CASSPGTGGTQPQHF.

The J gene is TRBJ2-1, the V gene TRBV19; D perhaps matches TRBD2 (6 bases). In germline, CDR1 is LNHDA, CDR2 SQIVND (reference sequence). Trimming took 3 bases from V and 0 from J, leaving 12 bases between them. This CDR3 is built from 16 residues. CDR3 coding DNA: TGTGCCAGTAGTATGGAGGGCTCCGGCTCCTACAATGAGCAGTTCTTC. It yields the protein CASSMEGSGSYNEQFF.

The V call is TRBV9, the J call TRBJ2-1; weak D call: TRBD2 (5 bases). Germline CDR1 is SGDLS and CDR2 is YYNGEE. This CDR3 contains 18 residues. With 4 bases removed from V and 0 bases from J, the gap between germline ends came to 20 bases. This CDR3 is CASSRISRADSSYNEQFF. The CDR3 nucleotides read TGTGCCAGCAGCCGCATAAGTCGAGCGGATAGCTCCTACAATGAGCAGTTCTTC.

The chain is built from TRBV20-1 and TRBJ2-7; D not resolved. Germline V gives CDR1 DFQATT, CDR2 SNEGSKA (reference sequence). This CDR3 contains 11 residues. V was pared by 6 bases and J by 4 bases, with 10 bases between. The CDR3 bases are TGCAGTGCCAGGAGAAGTTACGAGCAGTACTTC. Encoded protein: CSARRSYEQYF.

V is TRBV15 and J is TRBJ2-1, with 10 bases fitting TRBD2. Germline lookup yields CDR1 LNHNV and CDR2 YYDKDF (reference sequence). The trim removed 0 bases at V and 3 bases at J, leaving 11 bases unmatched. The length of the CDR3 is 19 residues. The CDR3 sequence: CATSRDSASSGRFYNEQFF. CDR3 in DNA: TGTGCCACCAGCAGAGATTCGGCCTCTAGCGGGAGATTCTACAATGAGCAGTTCTTC.

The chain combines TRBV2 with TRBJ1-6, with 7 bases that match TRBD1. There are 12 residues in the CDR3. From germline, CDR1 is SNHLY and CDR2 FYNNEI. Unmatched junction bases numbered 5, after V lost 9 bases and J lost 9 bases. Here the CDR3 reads CASSQGGSPLHF. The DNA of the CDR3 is TGTGCCAGTAGTCAGGGGGGTTCACCCCTCCACTTT.

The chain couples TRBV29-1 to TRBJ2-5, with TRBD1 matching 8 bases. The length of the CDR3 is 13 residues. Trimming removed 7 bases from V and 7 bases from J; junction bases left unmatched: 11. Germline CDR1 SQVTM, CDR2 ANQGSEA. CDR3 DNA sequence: TGCAGCGCGGGGACAGGTTGGGGAGGGACCCAGTACTTC. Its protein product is CSAGTGWGGTQYF.

As DNA, the CDR3 is TGTGCCAGCAGTGAATCTAAGGGACCAAACTATGGCTACACCTTC. Its protein product is CASSESKGPNYGYTF. The chain links TRBV25-1 to TRBJ1-2, with a possible D match to TRBD1 (5 bases). Germline CDR1 MGHDK, CDR2 SYGVNS. CDR3 length: 15 amino acids. Deletions cut 1 base from V and 2 bases from J, with 11 bases between.

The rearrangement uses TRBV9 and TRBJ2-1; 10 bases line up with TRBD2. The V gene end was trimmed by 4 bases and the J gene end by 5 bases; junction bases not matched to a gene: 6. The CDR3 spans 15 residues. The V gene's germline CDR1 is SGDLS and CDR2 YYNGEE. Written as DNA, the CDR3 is TGTGCCAGCAGCCCTAGCGGGGGTGGTAACAATGAGCAGTTCTTC. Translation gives CASSPSGGGNNEQFF.

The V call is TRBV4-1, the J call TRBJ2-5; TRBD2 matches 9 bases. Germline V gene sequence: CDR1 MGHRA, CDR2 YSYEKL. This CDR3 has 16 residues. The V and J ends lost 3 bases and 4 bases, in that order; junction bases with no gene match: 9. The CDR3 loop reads CASSQLSGSGAETQYF. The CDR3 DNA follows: TGCGCCAGCAGCCAGCTTAGCGGGAGCGGGGCAGAGACCCAGTACTTC.

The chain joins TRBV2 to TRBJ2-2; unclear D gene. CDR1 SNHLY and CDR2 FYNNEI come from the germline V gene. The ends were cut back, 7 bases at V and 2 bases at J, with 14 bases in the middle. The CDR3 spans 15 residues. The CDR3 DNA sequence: TGTGCCAGCATTATTGCCCTAACAAACACCGGGGAGCTGTTTTTT. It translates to CASIIALTNTGELFF.

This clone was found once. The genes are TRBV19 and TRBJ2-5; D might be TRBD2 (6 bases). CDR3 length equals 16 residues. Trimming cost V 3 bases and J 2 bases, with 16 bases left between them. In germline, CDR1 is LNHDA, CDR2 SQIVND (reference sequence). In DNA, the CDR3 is TGTGCCAGTAGTATCGAGGCCAGGCGGGGTCAAGAGACCCAGTACTTC. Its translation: CASSIEARRGQETQYF.

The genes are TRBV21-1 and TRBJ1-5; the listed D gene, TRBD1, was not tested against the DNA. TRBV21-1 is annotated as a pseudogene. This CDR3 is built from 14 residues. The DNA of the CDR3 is TGTGCCAGCAGCAAACGACAGTCAGATCAGCCCCAGCATTTT. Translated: CASSKRQSDQPQHF.

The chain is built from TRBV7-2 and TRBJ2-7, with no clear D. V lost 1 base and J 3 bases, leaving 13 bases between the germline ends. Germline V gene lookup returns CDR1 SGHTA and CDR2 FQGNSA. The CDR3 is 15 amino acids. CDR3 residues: CASSLVVVGRYEQYF. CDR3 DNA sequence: TGTGCCAGCAGCTTAGTGGTGGTGGGCCGCTACGAGCAGTACTTC.

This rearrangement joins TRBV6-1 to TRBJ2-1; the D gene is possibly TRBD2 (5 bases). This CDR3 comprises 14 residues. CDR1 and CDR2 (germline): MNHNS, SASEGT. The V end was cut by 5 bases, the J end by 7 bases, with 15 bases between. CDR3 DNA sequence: TGTGCCAGCAGTACCCAGAGGACGGGAAATGAGCAGTTCTTC. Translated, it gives CASSTQRTGNEQFF.

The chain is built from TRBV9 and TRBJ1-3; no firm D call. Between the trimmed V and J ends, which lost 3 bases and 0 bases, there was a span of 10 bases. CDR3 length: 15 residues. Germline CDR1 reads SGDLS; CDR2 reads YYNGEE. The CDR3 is CASSGYWSSGNTIYF. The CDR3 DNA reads TGTGCCAGCAGCGGGTACTGGTCCTCTGGAAACACCATATATTTT.

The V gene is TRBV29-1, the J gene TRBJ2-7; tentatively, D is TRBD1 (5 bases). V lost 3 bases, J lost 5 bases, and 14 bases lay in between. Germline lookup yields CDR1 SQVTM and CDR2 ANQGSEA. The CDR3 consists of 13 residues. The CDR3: CSVDIGVRDEQYF. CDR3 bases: TGCAGCGTTGACATAGGCGTCAGGGACGAGCAGTACTTC.

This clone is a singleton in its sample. The CDR3 sequence is CAINKGGYGYTF. The CDR3 DNA reads as TGTGCCATCAATAAAGGGGGCTATGGCTACACCTTC. The genes are TRBV10-3 and TRBJ1-2; possible D gene TRBD1, 6 bases. The V gene lost 7 bases and the J gene lost 4 bases, with 10 bases spanning the gap. Germline V gene data show CDR1 as ENHRY and CDR2 as SYGVKD. The CDR3 runs 12 residues.

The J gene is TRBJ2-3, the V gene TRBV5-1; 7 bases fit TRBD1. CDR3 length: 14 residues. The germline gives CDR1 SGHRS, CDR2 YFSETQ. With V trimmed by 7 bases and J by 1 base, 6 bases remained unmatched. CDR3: CASRRGLGTDTQYF. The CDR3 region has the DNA TGCGCCAGCCGCAGGGGGTTAGGCACAGATACGCAGTATTTT.

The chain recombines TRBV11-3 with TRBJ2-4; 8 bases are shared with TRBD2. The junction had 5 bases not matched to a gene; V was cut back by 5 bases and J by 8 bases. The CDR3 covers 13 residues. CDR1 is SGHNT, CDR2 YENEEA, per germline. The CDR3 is CASSVSGGDIQYF. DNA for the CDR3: TGTGCCAGCAGCGTCTCCGGGGGGGACATTCAGTACTTC.